The clone carrying this TCR beta chain was found a few times. Its antigen is currently unknown. The data belong to a study of CD8 T cells in ankylosing spondylitis. Study conclusions and caveats: In reactive arthritis synovial fluid and blood, some motif variants had been reported before. Seemingly characteristic of ankylosing spondylitis blood was a TCR beta motif consisting of under 10 highly homologous variants.

It was by quantitative 5'-RACE with molecular barcodes that TCR beta libraries were made. Using its own MiXCR run on the 5' RACE reads, TCRdb lists one record per CDR3 protein. This sample has about 540,000 distinct CDR3 sequences; approximately 11% occur once, and the top ten carry approximately 7%. After removal of 3 bases from V and 4 bases from J, the junction contained 6 bases not matched to a gene. Germline V CDR1 and CDR2: MNHNS, SASEGT. This CDR3 has 15 residues. Sequencing was done on a sample of blood, either unsorted or a sorted T cell fraction (not recorded which). The V gene is TRBV6-1, the J gene TRBJ1-2; 9 bases align to TRBD1. The receptor was derived from a male donor with ankylosing spondylitis. CDR3 nucleotides: TGTGCCAGCAGTGATCCGGGACAGGGTACCTATGGCTACACCTTC. It is translated as CASSDPGQGTYGYTF.